A single T cell receptor (beta chain) is shown here with its context. The antigen is undetermined. Patients with autoimmune history or systemic immunosuppression were excluded. This specimen belongs to a study of OX40 agonist ivuxolimab in advanced cancers. In the study overall: Patients received ivuxolimab, an agonistic anti-OX40 (CD134) antibody. There were three patients with partial responses, one having hepatocellular carcinoma and two cutaneous melanoma. Points from the study as a whole: There was clonal expansion of CD4+ and CD8+ blood T cells by week 6 at 0.1 to 3.0 mg/kg.

CDR3 size: 16 residues. Looked up from germline, CDR1 is SGHTA and CDR2 is FQGNSA. V trimming: 5 bases; J trimming: 5 bases; junction bases outside the gene matches: 6. The protocol was immunoSEQ multiplex PCR, while the TCRdb copy is restricted to in-frame clones and leaves out a portion. The table shows 55,000 to 75,000 clones, with roughly 90% occurring only once. The receptor's source is an adult with an advanced solid tumor such as melanoma, head and neck, liver or kidney cancer. J is TRBJ2-5 and V is TRBV7-2, with TRBD2 identical over 15 bases. This material consisted of CD4+ or CD8+ T cells sorted from blood, taken in a trial of the OX40 agonist ivuxolimab. Written as DNA, the CDR3 is TGTGCCAGCAGCGTCGGACTAGCGGGAGGGGAGGAGACCCAGTACTTC. As protein: CASSVGLAGGEETQYF.